The subject of this entry is one T cell receptor beta chain. Its antigen is currently not known. The library was obtained by 5' RACE. For each TCR library, approximately 3,700 ng of total RNA was used. For each sample, cDNA synthesis with SMARTScribe reverse transcriptase was split into eight separate reactions. Unique molecular identifiers containing a 6-nucleotide sample barcode were introduced through template switching during cDNA synthesis. TCRalpha and TCRbeta cDNA was amplified in two nested PCRs of around 15 and 10 cycles, and bead purification was carried out after each PCR. Before amplification, the cDNA was treated with uracil DNA-glycosylase and purified using the QIAquick PCR purification kit. The second PCR added Illumina TruSeq-compatible adapters along with sample-specific barcodes. Library quality and concentration were checked on TapeStation and Qubit, and libraries were pooled at roughly 5 ng each. Sequencing of the pooled libraries was done on an Illumina HiSeq2500 single-index Rapid Run using custom sequencing primers and 2 x 100 bp reads. Regarding the original processing steps: PCR and sequencing errors were corrected by UMI-based consensus assembly using MiGEC version 1.2.6. MiXCR version 2.1.1 was used for V(D)J alignment, clonotype assembly and CDR3 extraction. Gene usage, clonotype sharing and MAIT/NKT TCR abundance were normalised by analysing the top 1000, 10 000 and 20 000 clonotypes per sample. After downsampling to 27 000 UMIs, diversity was calculated as the inverse Simpson index using the vegan R package. Statistical testing used paired Mann-Whitney U tests on the discordant twin pairs and applied Benjamini-Hochberg correction for multiple testing. The reads, reprocessed by TCRdb, yield one row per CDR3 protein sequence and no DNA. The V and J calls here are based on TCRdb, not the publication. This sample's clone table shows approximately 400,000 distinct CDR3 sequences. Less than 2.5% of the sample lies in the top ten.

The source of the sample is a study of monozygotic twins with inflammatory bowel disease (dated by TCRdb to between 2017 and 2020). Context from the whole study: In total, approximately 28 monozygotic twin pairs made up the full study: 19 Danish pairs, all IBD-discordant, plus nine German pairs, of which four were IBD-concordant and five were IBD-discordant. The search for disease-associated traits relied mainly on comparing, within discordant pairs, IBD patients with their genetically identical healthy co-twins. Each individual had, on average, about 151 000 unique TCRalpha sequences and 181 000 unique TCRbeta sequences available for analysis.

General conclusions and limits of the study: Compared with healthy twins, IBD patients had fewer clonotypes in common with other individuals, a difference most pronounced in patients showing signs of disease activity. Because patients were on differing immunosuppressive treatments, the repertoires may have picked up extra background noise and inter-individual variability. The analysis was unable to tell different T cell subtypes apart. A decrease in TCRbeta repertoire diversity, as measured by inverse Simpson index, was observed in IBD patients compared with their healthy co-twins. The results gave no support for a single strong signal or clonotype linked to IBD. No difference in repertoire similarity was observed between concordant and discordant twins, possibly owing to limited statistical power.

From each donor, a 2.5 ml peripheral blood sample was collected into PAXgene tubes and kept at -80 degrees C. Total RNA was isolated from whole blood with the PAXgene blood miRNA kit on an automated QIAcube, without T cell sorting. Peripheral blood from monozygotic twin pairs who were concordant or discordant for inflammatory bowel disease underwent deep TCRalpha and TCRbeta repertoire profiling using unique molecular barcoding. Smoking habits were recorded for all twin pairs, and individuals were classified as current, former or never smokers. The sequence derives from a human donor with ulcerative colitis or Crohn's disease, or a healthy co-twin of an affected twin (not recorded which). The specimen sequenced was blood.

For the CDR3, the sequence is CSAGGSSLGGEQYF. The rearranged chain carries TRBV29-1 and TRBJ2-7; checking the TCRdb D call of TRBD1 is not possible without DNA. Spanning cysteine to phenylalanine, the CDR3 consists of 14 amino acids. No DNA sequence is on record. CDR1 is given as SQVTM and CDR2 as ANQGSEA, both from the germline V gene.